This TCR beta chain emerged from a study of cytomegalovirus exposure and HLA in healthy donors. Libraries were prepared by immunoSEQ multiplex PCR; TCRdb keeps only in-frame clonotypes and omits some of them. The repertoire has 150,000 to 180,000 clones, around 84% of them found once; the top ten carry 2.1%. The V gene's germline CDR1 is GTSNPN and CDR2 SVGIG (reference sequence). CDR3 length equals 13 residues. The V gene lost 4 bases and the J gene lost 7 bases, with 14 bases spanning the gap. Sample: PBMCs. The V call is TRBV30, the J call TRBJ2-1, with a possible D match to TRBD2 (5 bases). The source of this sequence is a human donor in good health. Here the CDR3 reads CAWNKVERNEQFF. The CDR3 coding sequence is TGTGCCTGGAATAAAGTAGAGCGGAATGAGCAGTTCTTC.